Following are 10 T cell receptor beta chains from one sample sequenced in a study of control samples from healthy donors and cancer patients. Repertoires were generated with immunoSEQ multiplex PCR, while TCRdb's copy carries only in-frame clones and drops some. The sample shows tens of thousands of clones, 85% to 95% of them seen only once. The sequenced sample was blood. Source of these receptors: a woman in her twenties or thirties in good health.

The chain employs TRBV30 and TRBJ2-2; the D gene could be TRBD1 or TRBD2 (6 bases each). V was cut by 2 bases and J by 3 bases, with 13 bases left in between. There are 15 residues in the CDR3. The germline V gene encodes CDR1 GTSNPN and CDR2 SVGIG (reference sequence). The CDR3 sequence is CAWSLGGRDTGELFF. For the CDR3, the DNA is TGTGCCTGGAGTCTTGGGGGGCGCGACACCGGGGAGCTGTTTTTT.

This clone was seen once. The CDR3 protein is CASSRTGTTSTDTQYF. The CDR3 bases are TGCGCCAGCAGCAGGACAGGCACAACTAGCACAGATACGCAGTATTTT. The chain joins TRBV5-1 to TRBJ2-3, with TRBD1 identical over 7 bases. V was clipped by 4 bases and J by 0 bases; unmatched bases: 8. The CDR3 has 16 residues. Germline loops: CDR1 SGHRS, CDR2 YFSETQ.

The chain carries TRBV24-1 and TRBJ2-1; TRBD1 aligns across 9 bases. The CDR3 is made up of 16 amino acids. CDR1 and CDR2 from the germline V gene are KGHDR and SFDVKD. J lost 8 bases, V lost 4 bases, and 11 bases had no gene match. The CDR3 DNA reads TGTGCCACCAGTGAATCCGGGACAGGGCGTGGGGATGAGCAGTTCTTC. It yields the protein CATSESGTGRGDEQFF.

V usage is TRBV6-2 or TRBV6-3 and J usage is TRBJ1-1; possibly TRBD1 for D (5 bases). V dropped 6 bases and J dropped 5 bases, with 13 bases sitting between them. The CDR3 spans 13 residues. Per the germline V gene, CDR1 is MNHEY and CDR2 is SVGEGT. The CDR3 coding sequence is TGTGCCAGCAGCCCACAGGTGAGGACTGAAGCTTTCTTT. Protein product: CASSPQVRTEAFF.

J is TRBJ2-1 and V is TRBV5-1; D remains ambiguous. V lost 4 bases to trimming and J lost 7 bases, with 12 bases between them. The CDR3 contains 13 residues. Germline V gene lookup returns CDR1 SGHRS and CDR2 YFSETQ. CDR3 protein: CASSHPVLNEQFF. CDR3 bases: TGCGCCAGCAGCCACCCGGTCCTTAATGAGCAGTTCTTC.

V usage is TRBV4-1 and J usage is TRBJ1-4, with D unclear. The germline CDR1 and CDR2 sequences are MGHRA and YSYEKL. The CDR3 extends over 16 amino acids. V dropped 3 bases and J dropped 1 base, with 12 bases sitting between them. The CDR3 DNA reads as TGCGCCAGCAGCCATCTCTCAGCCAAAACTAATGAAAAACTGTTTTTT. Translating it yields CASSHLSAKTNEKLFF.

V and J are TRBV19 and TRBJ2-6; D is ambiguous. The ends were cut back, 5 bases at V and 0 bases at J, with 11 bases in the middle. Germline V CDR1 and CDR2: LNHDA, SQIVND (reference sequence). CDR3 length: 16 residues. As DNA, the CDR3 is TGTGCCAGTAGTCCCCCCGGCCGCTCTGGGGCCAACGTCCTGACTTTC. Protein: CASSPPGRSGANVLTF.

This clone occurred once. This sequence joins TRBV12-5 and TRBJ2-7, with unresolved D. Germline V gives CDR1 LGHNT, CDR2 FRNRAP. This CDR3 is built from 13 residues. V was trimmed by 5 bases and J by 6 bases, leaving 14 bases between them. CDR3 DNA: TGTGCTAGTGGTCCCGGGCTAGGAACCGAGCAGTACTTC. Its translation is CASGPGLGTEQYF. Full variable domain (rest looked up from reference TRBV12-5 and TRBJ2-7): DARVTQTPRHKVTEMGQEVTMRCQPILGHNTVFWYRQTMMQGLELLAYFRNRAPLDDSGMPKDRFSAEMPDATLATLKIQPSEPRDSAVYFCASGPGLGTEQYFGPGTRLTVT.

The chain joins TRBV5-4 to TRBJ2-1; maybe TRBD2 (7 bases). Trimming removed 4 bases from V and 7 bases from J, with 18 bases in between. CDR3 length equals 15 residues. In germline, CDR1 is SGHNT, CDR2 YYREEE (reference sequence). The DNA for the CDR3 is TGTGCCAGCAGCAGAACGGGGGGCACGTCGAATGAGCAGTTCTTC. Translation gives CASSRTGGTSNEQFF. The full variable domain, rest sourced from reference TRBV5-4 and TRBJ2-1, is ETGVTQSPTHLIKTRGQQVTLRCSSQSGHNTVSWYQQALGQGPQFIFQYYREEENGRGNFPPRFSGLQFPNYSSELNVNALELDDSALYLCASSRTGGTSNEQFFGPGTRLTVL.

V gene TRBV2 combines with J gene TRBJ2-2; 8 nucleotides align to TRBD1. This CDR3 has 15 amino acids. After removal of 6 bases from V and 7 bases from J, the junction contained 10 bases not matched to a gene. Per the germline V gene, CDR1 is SNHLY and CDR2 is FYNNEI. This chain's CDR3 is CASRAGQALIGELFF. CDR3 DNA: TGTGCCAGCAGGGCGGGACAGGCTCTGATCGGGGAGCTGTTTTTT. Filled out from reference TRBV2 and TRBJ2-2, the complete variable domain reads EPEVTQTPSHQVTQMGQEVILRCVPISNHLYFYWYRQILGQKVEFLVSFYNNEISEKSEIFDDQFSVERPDGSNFTLKIRSTKLEDSAMYFCASRAGQALIGELFFGEGSRLTVL.